The TCR beta chain described here comes from a study of early T cells in non-severe SARS-CoV-2 infection. Study in general: Bulk RNA from unsorted whole blood was sequenced; chains were unpaired. General observations from the study: Private and CD4 specificities were missed by VDJdb matching, skewed to anti-spike CD8.

This clonotype showed up many times. What it recognizes is unknown. Individual cDNA molecules were tagged with unique molecular identifiers. TCRdb used MiXCR to reprocess the 5' RACE reads, holding one entry per CDR3 protein. The sample has more than 65,000 distinct CDR3 sequences; approximately 4.6% are singletons. V was cut by 3 bases and J by 7 bases, with 12 bases left in between. CDR3 length equals 14 residues. Per the germline V gene, CDR1 is SNHLY and CDR2 is FYNNEI. This clonotype was obtained from an adult who was a healthcare worker with PCR-confirmed SARS-CoV-2 infection or an uninfected control (not recorded which). The donor label of this sample is uncertain. The sample consisted of whole blood, taken at baseline. V usage is TRBV2 and J usage is TRBJ1-4; tentatively, D is TRBD1 (5 bases). This chain's CDR3 is CASSDQGSGEKLFF. In DNA form, the CDR3 reads TGTGCCAGCAGTGACCAGGGCTCGGGTGAAAAACTGTTTTTT.